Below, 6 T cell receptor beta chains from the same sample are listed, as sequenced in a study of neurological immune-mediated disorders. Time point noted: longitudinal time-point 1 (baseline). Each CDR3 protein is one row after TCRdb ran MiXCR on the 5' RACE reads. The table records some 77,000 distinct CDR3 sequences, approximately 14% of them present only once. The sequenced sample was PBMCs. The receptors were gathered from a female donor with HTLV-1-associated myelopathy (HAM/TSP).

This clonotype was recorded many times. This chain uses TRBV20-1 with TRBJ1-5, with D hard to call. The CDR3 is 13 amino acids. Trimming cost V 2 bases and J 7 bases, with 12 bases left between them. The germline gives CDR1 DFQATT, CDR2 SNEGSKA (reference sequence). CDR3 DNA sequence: TGCAGTGCTAGATTGGGTTACGGACAGCCCCAGCATTTT. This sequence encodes CSARLGYGQPQHF.

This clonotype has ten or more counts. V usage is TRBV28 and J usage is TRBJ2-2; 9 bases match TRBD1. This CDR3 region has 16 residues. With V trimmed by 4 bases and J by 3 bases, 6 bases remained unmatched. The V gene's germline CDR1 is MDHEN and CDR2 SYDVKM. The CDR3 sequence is CASSSPGQGYTGELFF. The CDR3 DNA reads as TGTGCCAGCAGTTCTCCGGGACAGGGCTACACCGGGGAGCTGTTTTTT. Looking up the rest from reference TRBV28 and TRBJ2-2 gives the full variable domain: DVKVTQSSRYLVKRTGEKVFLECVQDMDHENMFWYRQDPGLGLRLIYFSYDVKMKEKGDIPEGYSVSREKKERFSLILESASTNQTSMYLCASSSPGQGYTGELFFGEGSRLTVL.

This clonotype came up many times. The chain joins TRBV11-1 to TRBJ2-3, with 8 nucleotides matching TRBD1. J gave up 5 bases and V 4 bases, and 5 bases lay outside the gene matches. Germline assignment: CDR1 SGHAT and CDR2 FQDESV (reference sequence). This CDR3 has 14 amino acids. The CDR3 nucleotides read TGTGCCAGCAGCTCCCAGACAGGGGAAGATACGCAGTATTTT. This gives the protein CASSSQTGEDTQYF.

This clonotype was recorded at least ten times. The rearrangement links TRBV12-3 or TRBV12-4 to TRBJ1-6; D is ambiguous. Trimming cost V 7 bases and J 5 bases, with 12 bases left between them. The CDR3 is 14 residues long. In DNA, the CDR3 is TGTGCCAGCACCCCGCGGCTCGATAATTCACCCCTCCACTTT. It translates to CASTPRLDNSPLHF.

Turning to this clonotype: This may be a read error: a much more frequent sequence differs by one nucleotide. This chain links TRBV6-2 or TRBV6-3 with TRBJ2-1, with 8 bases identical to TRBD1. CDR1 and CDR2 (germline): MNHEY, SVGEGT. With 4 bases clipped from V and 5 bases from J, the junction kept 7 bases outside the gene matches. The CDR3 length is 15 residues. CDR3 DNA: TGTGCCAGCAGTTGCCTGGACAGGGATAACAATGAGCAGTTCTTC. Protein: CASSCLDRDNNEQFF.

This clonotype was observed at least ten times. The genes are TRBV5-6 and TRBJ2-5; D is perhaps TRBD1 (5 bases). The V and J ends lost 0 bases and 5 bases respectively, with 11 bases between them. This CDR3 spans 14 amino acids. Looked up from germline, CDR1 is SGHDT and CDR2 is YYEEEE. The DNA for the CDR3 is TGTGCCAGCAGCTTGGTAGGGGTGGGCGAGACCCAGTACTTC. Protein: CASSLVGVGETQYF.